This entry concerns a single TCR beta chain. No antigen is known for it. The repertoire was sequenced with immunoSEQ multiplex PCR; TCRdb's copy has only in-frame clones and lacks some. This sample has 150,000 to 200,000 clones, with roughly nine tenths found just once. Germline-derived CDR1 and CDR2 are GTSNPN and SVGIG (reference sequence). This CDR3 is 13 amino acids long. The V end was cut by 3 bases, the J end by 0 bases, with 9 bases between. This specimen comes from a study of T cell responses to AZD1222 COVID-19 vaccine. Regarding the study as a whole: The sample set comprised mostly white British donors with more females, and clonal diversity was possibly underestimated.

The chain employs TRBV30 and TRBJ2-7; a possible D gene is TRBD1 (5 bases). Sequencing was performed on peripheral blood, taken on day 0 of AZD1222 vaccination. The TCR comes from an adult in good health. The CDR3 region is CAWRHRSSYEQYF. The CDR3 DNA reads TGTGCCTGGAGGCACAGGTCCTCCTACGAGCAGTACTTC.